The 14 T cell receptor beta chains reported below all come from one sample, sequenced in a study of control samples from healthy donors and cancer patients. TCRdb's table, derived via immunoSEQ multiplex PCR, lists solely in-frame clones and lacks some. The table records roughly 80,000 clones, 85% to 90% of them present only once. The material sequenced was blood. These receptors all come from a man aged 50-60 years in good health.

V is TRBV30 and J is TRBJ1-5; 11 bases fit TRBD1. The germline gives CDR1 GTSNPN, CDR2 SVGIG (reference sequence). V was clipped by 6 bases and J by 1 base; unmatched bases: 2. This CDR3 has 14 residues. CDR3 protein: CACRDRGSNQPQHF. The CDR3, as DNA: TGTGCCTGCCGGGACAGGGGGAGCAATCAGCCCCAGCATTTT.

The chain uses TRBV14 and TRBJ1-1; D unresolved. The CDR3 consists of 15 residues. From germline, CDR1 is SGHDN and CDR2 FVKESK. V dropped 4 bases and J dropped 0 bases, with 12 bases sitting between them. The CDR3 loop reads CASSPSRVMNTEAFF. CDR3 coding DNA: TGTGCCAGCAGCCCCTCGCGGGTGATGAACACTGAAGCTTTCTTT.

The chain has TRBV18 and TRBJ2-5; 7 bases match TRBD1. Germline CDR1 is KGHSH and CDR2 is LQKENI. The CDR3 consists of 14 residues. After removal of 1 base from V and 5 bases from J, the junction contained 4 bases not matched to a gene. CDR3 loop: CASSPRQGPETQYF. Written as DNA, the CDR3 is TGTGCCAGCTCACCACGACAGGGTCCGGAGACCCAGTACTTC.

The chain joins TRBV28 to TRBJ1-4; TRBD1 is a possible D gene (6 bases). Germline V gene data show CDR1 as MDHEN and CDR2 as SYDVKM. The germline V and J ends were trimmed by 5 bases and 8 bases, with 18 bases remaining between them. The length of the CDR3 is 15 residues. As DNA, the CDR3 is TGTGCCAGCAGTCAGGGGTTCAGGGCGAAGGAAAAACTGTTTTTT. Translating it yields CASSQGFRAKEKLFF.

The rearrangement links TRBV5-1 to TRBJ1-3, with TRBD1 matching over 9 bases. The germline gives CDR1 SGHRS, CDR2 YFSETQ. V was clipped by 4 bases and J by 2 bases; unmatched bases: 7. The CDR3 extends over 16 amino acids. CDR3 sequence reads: CASSPAGTGTGNTIYF. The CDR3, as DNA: TGCGCCAGCAGCCCTGCCGGGACAGGGACTGGAAACACCATATATTTT.

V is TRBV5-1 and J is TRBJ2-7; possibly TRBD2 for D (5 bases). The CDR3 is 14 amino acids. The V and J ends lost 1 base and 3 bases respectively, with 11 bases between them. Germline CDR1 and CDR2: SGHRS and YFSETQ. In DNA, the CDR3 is TGCGCCAGCAGCTTGTATGGAGGCTACTACGAGCAGTACTTC. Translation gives CASSLYGGYYEQYF.

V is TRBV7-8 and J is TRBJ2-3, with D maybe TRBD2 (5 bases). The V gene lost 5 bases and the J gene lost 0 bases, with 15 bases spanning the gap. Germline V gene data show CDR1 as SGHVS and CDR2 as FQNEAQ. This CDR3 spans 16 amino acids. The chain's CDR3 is CASSQLLGPSTDTQYF. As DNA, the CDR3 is TGTGCCAGCAGCCAGCTACTAGGACCCAGCACAGATACGCAGTATTTT.

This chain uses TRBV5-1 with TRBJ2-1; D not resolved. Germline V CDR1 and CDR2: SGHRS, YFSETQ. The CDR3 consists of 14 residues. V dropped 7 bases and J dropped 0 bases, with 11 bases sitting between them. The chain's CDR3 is CASGDTASYNEQFF. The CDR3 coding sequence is TGCGCCAGCGGGGATACCGCCTCCTACAATGAGCAGTTCTTC. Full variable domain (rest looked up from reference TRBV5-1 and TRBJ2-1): KAGVTQTPRYLIKTRGQQVTLSCSPISGHRSVSWYQQTPGQGLQFLFEYFSETQRNKGNFPGRFSGRQFSNSRSEMNVSTLELGDSALYLCASGDTASYNEQFFGPGTRLTVL.

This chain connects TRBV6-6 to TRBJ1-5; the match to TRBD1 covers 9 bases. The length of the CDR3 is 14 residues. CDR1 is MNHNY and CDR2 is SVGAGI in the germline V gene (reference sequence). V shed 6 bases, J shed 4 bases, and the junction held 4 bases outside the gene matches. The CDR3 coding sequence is TGTGCCAGCAGCCCCGGGACAGGGAATCAGCCCCAGCATTTT. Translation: CASSPGTGNQPQHF.

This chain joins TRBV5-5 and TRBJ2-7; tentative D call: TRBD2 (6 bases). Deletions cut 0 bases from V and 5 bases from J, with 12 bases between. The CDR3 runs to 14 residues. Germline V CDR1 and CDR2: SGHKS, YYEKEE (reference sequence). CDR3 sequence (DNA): TGTGCCAGCAGCTTGGGCCGGGGGTCTGACGAGCAGTACTTC. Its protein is CASSLGRGSDEQYF.

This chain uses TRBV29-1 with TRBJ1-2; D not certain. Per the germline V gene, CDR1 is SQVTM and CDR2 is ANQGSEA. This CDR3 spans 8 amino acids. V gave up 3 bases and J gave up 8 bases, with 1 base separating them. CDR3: CSVDGYTF. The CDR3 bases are TGCAGCGTTGACGGCTACACCTTC.

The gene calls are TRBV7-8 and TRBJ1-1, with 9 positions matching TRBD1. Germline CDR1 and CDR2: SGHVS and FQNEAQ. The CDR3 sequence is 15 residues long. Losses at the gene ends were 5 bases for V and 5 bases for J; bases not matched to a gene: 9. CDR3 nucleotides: TGTGCCAGCAGCCCAATTACAGGGGGCGGAACTGAAGCTTTCTTT. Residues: CASSPITGGGTEAFF.

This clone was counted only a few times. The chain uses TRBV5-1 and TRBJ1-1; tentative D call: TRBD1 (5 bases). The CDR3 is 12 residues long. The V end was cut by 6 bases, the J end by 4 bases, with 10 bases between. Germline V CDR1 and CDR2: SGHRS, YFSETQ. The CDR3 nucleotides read TGCGCCAGCACAGGGATCGGCACTGAAGCTTTCTTT. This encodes CASTGIGTEAFF.

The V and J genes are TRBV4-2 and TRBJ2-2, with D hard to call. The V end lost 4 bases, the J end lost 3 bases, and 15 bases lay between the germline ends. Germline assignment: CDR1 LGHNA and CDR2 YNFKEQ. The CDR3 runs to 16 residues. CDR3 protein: CASSPHVLTDTGELFF. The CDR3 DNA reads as TGTGCCAGCAGCCCCCACGTGCTTACGGACACCGGGGAGCTGTTTTTT.